This is a list of T cell receptor beta chains from one sample in a study of CD8+ T cells in alopecia areata. This table comes from immunoSEQ multiplex PCR, and its TCRdb copy is limited to in-frame clones, with some not included. The data contain more than 100,000 clones, just over 85% of them singletons. Sequences were derived from CD8+ T cells sorted from blood, sampled at approximately week 30, from a patient treated with tofacitinib. Receptors were obtained from a human donor with alopecia areata. Both conserved end residues are part of each CDR3. The D gene is left open where the match is weak. Expanded clones are given a class, and other clones once, few, many or no size at all.

abundance,j_gene,d_gene,v_gene,CDR3aa,CDR3nt
.,TRBJ2-1,.,TRBV6-5,CASGYLQGDHEQFF,TGTGCCAGCGGTTACTTACAGGGAGACCATGAGCAGTTCTTC
.,TRBJ2-6,.,TRBV29-1,CSVAFSGANVLTF,TGCAGCGTTGCATTCTCTGGGGCCAACGTCCTGACTTTC
once,TRBJ1-2,TRBD1,TRBV15,CATSRGTGTGYGYTF,TGTGCCACCAGCAGAGGAACCGGGACAGGGTATGGCTACACCTTC
.,TRBJ1-2,.,TRBV29-1,CSASKIHGNGNYGYTF,TGCAGCGCCTCGAAGATCCACGGGAATGGGAACTATGGCTACACCTTC
.,TRBJ2-7,TRBD1,TRBV28,CASSFKTGESYEQYF,TGTGCCAGCAGTTTTAAGACAGGGGAATCCTACGAGCAGTACTTC
few,TRBJ2-1,TRBD1,TRBV7-2,CASRPDRGLGNEQFF,TGTGCCAGCAGACCGGACAGGGGGCTTGGTAATGAGCAGTTCTTC
.,TRBJ1-5,.,TRBV4-1,CASSQAPGGNQPQHF,TGCGCCAGCAGCCAAGCGCCAGGGGGCAATCAGCCCCAGCATTTT
.,TRBJ2-1,.,TRBV15,CATSLRLLSYNEQFF,TGTGCCACCAGCTTGCGACTACTCTCCTACAATGAGCAGTTCTTC
.,TRBJ2-2,.,TRBV15,CATNSEGNTGELFF,TGTGCCACCAACTCCGAGGGAAACACCGGGGAGCTGTTTTTT
few,TRBJ2-2,.,TRBV7-9,CASSLRELFF,TGTGCCAGCAGCTTAAGGGAGCTGTTTTTT
.,TRBJ2-1,TRBD2,TRBV14,CASVGAGTTSHNEQFF,TGTGCCAGCGTAGGGGCCGGGACTACAAGTCACAATGAGCAGTTCTTC
medium-sized,TRBJ2-3,.,TRBV7-8,CASFPRGRTDTQYF,TGTGCCAGCTTCCCCCGGGGGCGCACAGATACGCAGTATTTT
.,TRBJ1-1,TRBD1,TRBV15,CATSRFRGQGMNTEAFF,TGTGCCACCAGCAGATTCAGAGGACAGGGAATGAACACTGAAGCTTTCTTT
.,TRBJ2-7,.,TRBV5-6,CASSFGLGSYEQYF,TGTGCCAGCAGCTTCGGGCTAGGGTCCTACGAGCAGTACTTC
.,TRBJ2-1,TRBD1,TRBV7-3,CASSPTTGGYNEQFF,TGTGCCAGCAGCCCAACGACAGGGGGCTACAATGAGCAGTTCTTC
.,TRBJ1-5,.,TRBV27,CASSLAPLAGNQPQHF,TGTGCCAGCAGTTTGGCACCCCTGGCGGGCAATCAGCCCCAGCATTTT
.,TRBJ2-5,TRBD1,TRBV11-2,CASSRGQGQETQYF,TGTGCCAGCAGCCGAGGACAGGGGCAAGAGACCCAGTACTTC
once,TRBJ1-2,.,TRBV29-1,CSADPGSPSYGYTF,TGCAGCGCTGATCCGGGATCCCCGTCCTATGGCTACACCTTC
once,TRBJ2-1,.,TRBV11-2,CASSLVGLTPRGAEQFF,TGTGCCAGCAGCTTAGTAGGACTAACCCCCCGAGGGGCTGAGCAGTTCTTC
.,TRBJ2-1,.,TRBV19,CASKEQNSYNEQFF,TGTGCCAGTAAGGAGCAGAACTCCTACAATGAGCAGTTCTTC